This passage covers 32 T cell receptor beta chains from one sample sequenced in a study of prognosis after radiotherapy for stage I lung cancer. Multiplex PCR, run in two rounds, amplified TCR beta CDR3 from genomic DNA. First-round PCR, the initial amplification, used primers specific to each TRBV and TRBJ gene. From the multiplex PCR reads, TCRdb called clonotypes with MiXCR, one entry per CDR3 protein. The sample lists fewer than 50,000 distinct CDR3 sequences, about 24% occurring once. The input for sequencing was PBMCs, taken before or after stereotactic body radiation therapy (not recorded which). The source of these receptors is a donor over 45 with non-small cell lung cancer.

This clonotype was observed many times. CDR3: CASSMTGDNQPQHF. CDR3 in DNA: TGTGCCAGTAGTATGACAGGGGACAATCAGCCCCAGCATTTT. The chain employs TRBV19 and TRBJ1-5, with 8 bases fitting TRBD1. The V gene end was trimmed by 3 bases and the J gene end by 3 bases; junction bases not matched to a gene: 1. CDR1 is LNHDA and CDR2 is SQIVND in the germline V gene (reference sequence). The CDR3 is 14 residues long. The entire variable domain, with the rest obtained from reference TRBV19 and TRBJ1-5, is as follows: DGGITQSPKYLFRKEGQNVTLSCEQNLNHDAMYWYRQDPGQGLRLIYYSQIVNDFQKGDIAEGYSVSREKKESFPLTVTSAQKNPTAFYLCASSMTGDNQPQHFGDGTRLSIL.

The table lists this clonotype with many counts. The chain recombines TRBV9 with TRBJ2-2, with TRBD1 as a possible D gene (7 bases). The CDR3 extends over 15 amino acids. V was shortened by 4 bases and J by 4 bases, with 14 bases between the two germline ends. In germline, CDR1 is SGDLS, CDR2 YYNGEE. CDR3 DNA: TGTGCCAGCAGCACCAGACAGGGAGGCACCGGGGAGCTGTTTTTT. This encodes CASSTRQGGTGELFF.

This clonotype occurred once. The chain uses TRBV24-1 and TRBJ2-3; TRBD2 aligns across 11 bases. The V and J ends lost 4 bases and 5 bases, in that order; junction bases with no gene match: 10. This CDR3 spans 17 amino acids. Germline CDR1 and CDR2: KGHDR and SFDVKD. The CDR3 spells CATSDRNSGGAEDTQYF. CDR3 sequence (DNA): TGTGCCACCAGTGACCGCAATAGCGGGGGGGCTGAAGATACGCAGTATTTT.

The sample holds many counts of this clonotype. DNA for the CDR3: TGCAGTGCTAGAGTGGGATTCCAAGAGACCCAGTACTTC. Translating it yields CSARVGFQETQYF. The chain links TRBV20-1 to TRBJ2-5; D is undetermined. The V end lost 1 base, the J end lost 1 base, and 7 bases lay between the germline ends. Looked up from germline, CDR1 is DFQATT and CDR2 is SNEGSKA (reference sequence). This CDR3 has 13 residues.

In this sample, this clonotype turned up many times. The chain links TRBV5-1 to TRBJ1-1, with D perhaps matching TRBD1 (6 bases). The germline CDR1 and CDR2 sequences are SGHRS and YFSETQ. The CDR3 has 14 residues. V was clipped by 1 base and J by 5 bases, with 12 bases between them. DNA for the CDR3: TGCGCCAGCAGCTTGAGCGGGGGCACGACTGAAGCTTTCTTT. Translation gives CASSLSGGTTEAFF.

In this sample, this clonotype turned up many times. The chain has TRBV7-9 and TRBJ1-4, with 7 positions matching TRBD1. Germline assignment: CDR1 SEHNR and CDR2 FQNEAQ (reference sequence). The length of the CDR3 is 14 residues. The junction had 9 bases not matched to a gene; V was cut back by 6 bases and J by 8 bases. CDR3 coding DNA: TGTGCCAGCAGTCCCCAGGGGGTCAGGGAAAAACTGTTTTTT. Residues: CASSPQGVREKLFF.

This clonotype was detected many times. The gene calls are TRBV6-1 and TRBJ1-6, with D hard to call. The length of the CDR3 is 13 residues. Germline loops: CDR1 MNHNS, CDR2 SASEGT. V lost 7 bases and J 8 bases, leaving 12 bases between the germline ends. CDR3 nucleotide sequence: TGTGCCAGCACACAGTTTAATGATTCACCCCTCCACTTT. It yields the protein CASTQFNDSPLHF.

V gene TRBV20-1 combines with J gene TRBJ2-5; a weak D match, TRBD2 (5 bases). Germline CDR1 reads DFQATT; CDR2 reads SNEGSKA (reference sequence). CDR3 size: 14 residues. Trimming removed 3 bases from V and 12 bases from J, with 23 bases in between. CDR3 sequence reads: CSASMPRGSFTKYF. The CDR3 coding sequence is TGCAGTGCTAGCATGCCTAGAGGGAGTTTTACCAAGTACTTC.

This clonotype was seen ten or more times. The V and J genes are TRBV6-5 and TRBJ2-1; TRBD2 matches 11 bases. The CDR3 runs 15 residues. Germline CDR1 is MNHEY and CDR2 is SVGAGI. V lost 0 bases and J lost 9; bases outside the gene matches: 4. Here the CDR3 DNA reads TGTGCCAGCAGTTACTCACTAGCGGGGGTCGCTGAGCAGTTCTTC. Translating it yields CASSYSLAGVAEQFF.

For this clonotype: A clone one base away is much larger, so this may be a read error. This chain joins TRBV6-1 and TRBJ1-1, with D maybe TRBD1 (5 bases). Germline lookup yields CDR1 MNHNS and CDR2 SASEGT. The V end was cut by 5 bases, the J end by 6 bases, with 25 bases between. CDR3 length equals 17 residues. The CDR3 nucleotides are TGTGCCAGCAGTCCCCGACAGTGGAGGAGGTACGGGGCTGAAGCTTTCTTT. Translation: CASSPRQWRRYGAEAFF.

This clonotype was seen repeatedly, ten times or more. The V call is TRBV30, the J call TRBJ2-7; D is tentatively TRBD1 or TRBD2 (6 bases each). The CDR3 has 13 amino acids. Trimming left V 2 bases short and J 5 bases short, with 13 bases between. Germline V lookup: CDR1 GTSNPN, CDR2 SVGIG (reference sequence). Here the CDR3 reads CAWSRLGGNEQYF. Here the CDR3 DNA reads TGTGCCTGGAGTCGGTTAGGGGGGAACGAGCAGTACTTC.

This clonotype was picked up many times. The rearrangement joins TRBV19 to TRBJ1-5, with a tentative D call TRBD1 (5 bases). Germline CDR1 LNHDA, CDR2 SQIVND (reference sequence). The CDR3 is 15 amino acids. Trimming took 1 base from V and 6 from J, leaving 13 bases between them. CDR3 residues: CASSIGGSTAQPQHF. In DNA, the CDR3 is TGTGCCAGTAGTATAGGGGGCAGTACGGCTCAGCCCCAGCATTTT.

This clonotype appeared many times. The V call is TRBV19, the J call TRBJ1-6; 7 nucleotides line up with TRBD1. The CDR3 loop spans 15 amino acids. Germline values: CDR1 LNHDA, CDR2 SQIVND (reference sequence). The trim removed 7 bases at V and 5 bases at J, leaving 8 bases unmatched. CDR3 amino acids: CASNRGTVNNSPLHF. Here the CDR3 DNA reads TGTGCCAGTAACCGAGGGACAGTCAATAATTCACCCCTCCACTTT.

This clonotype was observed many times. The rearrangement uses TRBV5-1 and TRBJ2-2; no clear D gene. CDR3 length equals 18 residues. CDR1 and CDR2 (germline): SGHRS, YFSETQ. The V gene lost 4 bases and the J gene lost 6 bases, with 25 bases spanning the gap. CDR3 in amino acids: CASSISGPAGRNPGELFF. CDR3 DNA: TGCGCCAGCAGCATTTCCGGGCCCGCCGGCCGAAACCCCGGGGAGCTGTTTTTT.

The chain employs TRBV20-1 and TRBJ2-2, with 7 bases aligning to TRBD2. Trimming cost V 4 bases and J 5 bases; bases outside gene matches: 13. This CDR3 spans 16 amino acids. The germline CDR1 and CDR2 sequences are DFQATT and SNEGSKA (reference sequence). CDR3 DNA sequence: TGCAGTGCTACCTCCGGGACTAAAGGGAGGACCGGGGAGCTGTTTTTT. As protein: CSATSGTKGRTGELFF.

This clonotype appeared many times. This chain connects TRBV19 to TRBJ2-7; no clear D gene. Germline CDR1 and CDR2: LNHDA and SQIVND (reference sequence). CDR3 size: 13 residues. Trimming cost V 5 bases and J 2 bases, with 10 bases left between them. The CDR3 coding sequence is TGTGCCAGTAGTCTTTCCAGTACCTACGAGCAGTACTTC. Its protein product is CASSLSSTYEQYF. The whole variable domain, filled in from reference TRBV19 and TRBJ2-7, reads DGGITQSPKYLFRKEGQNVTLSCEQNLNHDAMYWYRQDPGQGLRLIYYSQIVNDFQKGDIAEGYSVSREKKESFPLTVTSAQKNPTAFYLCASSLSSTYEQYFGPGTRLTVT.

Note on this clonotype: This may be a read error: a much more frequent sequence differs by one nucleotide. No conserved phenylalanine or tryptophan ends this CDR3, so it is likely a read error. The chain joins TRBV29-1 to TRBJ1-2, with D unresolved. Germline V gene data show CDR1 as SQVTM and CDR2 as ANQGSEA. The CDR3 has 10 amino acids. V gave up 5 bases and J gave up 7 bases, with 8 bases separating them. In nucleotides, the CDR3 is TGCAGCGTTCGGGTTCGTGGCTACACCCTC. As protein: CSVRVRGYTL.

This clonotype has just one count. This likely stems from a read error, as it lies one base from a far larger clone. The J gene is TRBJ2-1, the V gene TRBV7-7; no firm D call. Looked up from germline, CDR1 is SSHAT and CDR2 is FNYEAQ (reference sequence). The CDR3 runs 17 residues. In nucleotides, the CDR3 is TGTGCCTGCAGCTTAAGGTCGAGCTCCACACTGTACAATGAGCAGTTCTTC. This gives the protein CACSLRSSSTLYNEQFF.

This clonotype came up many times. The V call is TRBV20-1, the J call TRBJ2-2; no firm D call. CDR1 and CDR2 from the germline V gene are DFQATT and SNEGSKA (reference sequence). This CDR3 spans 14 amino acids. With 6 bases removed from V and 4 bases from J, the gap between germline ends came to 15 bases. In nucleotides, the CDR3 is TGCAGTGCCCAGATCGCCTTACCCACCGGGGAGCTGTTTTTT. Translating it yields CSAQIALPTGELFF.

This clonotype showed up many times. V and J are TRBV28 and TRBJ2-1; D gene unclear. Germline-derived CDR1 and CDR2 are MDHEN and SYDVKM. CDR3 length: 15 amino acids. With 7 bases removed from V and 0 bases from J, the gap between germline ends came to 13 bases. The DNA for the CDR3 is TGTGCCAGCATTTCGGCCCCCAGCTCCTACAATGAGCAGTTCTTC. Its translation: CASISAPSSYNEQFF.

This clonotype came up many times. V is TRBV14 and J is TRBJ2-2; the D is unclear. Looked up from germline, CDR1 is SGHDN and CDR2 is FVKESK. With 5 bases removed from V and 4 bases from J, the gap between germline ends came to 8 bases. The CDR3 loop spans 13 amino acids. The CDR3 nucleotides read TGTGCCAGCAGCTCCTTTGGCACCGGGGAGCTGTTTTTT. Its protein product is CASSSFGTGELFF. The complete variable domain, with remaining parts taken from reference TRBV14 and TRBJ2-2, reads EAGVTQFPSHSVIEKGQTVTLRCDPISGHDNLYWYRRVMGKEIKFLLHFVKESKQDESGMPNNRFLAERTGGTYSTLKVQPAELEDSGVYFCASSSFGTGELFFGEGSRLTVL.

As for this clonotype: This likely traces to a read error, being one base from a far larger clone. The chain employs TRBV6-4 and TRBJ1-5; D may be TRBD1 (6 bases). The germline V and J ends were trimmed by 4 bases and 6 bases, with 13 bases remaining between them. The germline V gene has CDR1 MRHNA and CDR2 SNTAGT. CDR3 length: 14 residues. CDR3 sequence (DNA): TGTGCCAGCAGTGTCGGGGCAGGGGCTCAGCCCCAGCATTTT. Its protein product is CASSVGAGAQPQHF.

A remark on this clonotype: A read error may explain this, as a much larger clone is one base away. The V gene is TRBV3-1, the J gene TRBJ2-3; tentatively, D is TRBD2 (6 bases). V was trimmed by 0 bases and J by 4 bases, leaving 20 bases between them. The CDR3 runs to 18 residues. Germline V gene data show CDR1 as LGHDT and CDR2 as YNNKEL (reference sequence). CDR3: CASSQDGVSGVGADTQYF. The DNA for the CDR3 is TGTGCCAGCAGCCAAGATGGGGTTAGCGGAGTGGGCGCAGATACGCAGTATTTT.

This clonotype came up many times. The CDR3 DNA follows: TGCGCCAGCAGCTTATTAAGCGGGCAACTACACTACGAGCAGTACTTC. The encoded protein is CASSLLSGQLHYEQYF. The chain recombines TRBV5-1 with TRBJ2-7; possible D gene TRBD2, 6 bases. CDR1 is SGHRS, CDR2 YFSETQ, per germline. Trimming stripped 2 bases from V and 3 bases from J, with 18 bases between. The CDR3 spans 16 residues.

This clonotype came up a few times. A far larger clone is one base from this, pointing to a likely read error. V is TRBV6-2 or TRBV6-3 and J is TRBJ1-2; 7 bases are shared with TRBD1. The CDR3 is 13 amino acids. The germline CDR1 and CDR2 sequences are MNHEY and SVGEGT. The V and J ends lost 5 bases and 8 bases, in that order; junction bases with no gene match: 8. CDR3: CASSQGDSVGYTF. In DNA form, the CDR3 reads TGTGCCAGCAGTCAAGGGGACAGTGTCGGCTACACCTTC.

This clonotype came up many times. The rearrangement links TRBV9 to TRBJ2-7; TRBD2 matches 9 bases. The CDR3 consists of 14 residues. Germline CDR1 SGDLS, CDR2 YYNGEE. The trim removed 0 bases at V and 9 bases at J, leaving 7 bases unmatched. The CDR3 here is CASSVGGGEGAQYF. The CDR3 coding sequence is TGTGCCAGCAGCGTAGGCGGGGGGGAGGGAGCGCAGTACTTC.

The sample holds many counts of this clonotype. In DNA form, the CDR3 reads TGTGCCAGCAGCTTAGAGGCGTTTGGAGGGAGTGAGCAGTTCTTC. Translated: CASSLEAFGGSEQFF. The chain recombines TRBV13 with TRBJ2-1, with D possibly being TRBD2 (6 bases). V was clipped by 1 base and J by 9 bases, with 16 bases between them. CDR1 and CDR2 (germline): PRHDT, FYEKMQ (reference sequence). The CDR3 length is 15 residues.

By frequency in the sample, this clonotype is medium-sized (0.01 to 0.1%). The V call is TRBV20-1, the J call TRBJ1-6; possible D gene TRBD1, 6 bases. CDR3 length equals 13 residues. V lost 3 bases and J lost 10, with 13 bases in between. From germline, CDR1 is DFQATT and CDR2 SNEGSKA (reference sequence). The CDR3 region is CSASPGDGSPLHF. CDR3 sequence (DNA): TGCAGTGCTAGCCCAGGGGACGGATCACCCCTCCACTTT.

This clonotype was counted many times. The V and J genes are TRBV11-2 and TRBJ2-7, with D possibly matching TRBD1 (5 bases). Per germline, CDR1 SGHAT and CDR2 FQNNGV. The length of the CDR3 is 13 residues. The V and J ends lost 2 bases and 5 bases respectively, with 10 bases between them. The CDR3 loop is CASSLSQVNEQYF. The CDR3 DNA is TGTGCCAGCAGCTTATCACAGGTTAACGAGCAGTACTTC.

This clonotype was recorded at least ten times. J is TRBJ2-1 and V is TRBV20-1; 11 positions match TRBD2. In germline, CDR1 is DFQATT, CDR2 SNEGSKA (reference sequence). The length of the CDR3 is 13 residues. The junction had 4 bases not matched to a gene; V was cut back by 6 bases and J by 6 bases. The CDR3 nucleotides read TGCAGTGCAGAGACTAGCGGGGTCAATGAGCAGTTCTTC. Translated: CSAETSGVNEQFF.

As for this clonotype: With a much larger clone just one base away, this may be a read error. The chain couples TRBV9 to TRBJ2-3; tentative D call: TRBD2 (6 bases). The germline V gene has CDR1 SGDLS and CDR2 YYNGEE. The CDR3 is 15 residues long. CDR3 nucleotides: TGTACCAGCAGCGCGGGGATCACAGGCACAGATACGCAGTATTTT. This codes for CTSSAGITGTDTQYF.

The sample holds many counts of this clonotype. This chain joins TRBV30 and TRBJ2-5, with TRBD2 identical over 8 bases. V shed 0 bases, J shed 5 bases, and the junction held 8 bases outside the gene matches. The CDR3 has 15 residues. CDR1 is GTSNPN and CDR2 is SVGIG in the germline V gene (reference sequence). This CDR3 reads CAWSVLGGRRETQYF. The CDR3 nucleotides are TGTGCCTGGAGTGTACTTGGCGGGAGGAGGGAGACCCAGTACTTC.